This TCR beta chain is drawn from a study of T-cell memory formation after mild COVID-19. Study-wide context: Clusters of TCRs were largely donor specific.

Note on this clonotype: The antigen remains undetermined.

Germline CDR1 is LNHDA and CDR2 is SQIVND (reference sequence). The CDR3 is made up of 16 amino acids. The V and J ends lost 4 bases and 3 bases, in that order; junction bases with no gene match: 6. TCR alpha and TCR beta cDNA libraries carrying sample barcodes and UMIs came from 5'RACE with constant-segment primers. TCRdb processed the 5' RACE reads anew with MiXCR; each CDR3 protein has one entry. The sample records a few hundred thousand distinct CDR3 sequences, around 15% being singletons. Whole-study results and caveats: Pre-infection memory already had some responding clones, implying cross-reactive memory joined.

The chain links TRBV19 to TRBJ2-2; 9 bases are a match to TRBD2. The sequenced sample was PBMCs or a T cell subset sorted from them (not recorded which). The sequence was obtained from a man between 18 and 35 years old who had mild COVID-19 (a few samples of this study predate the infection). Cell type and time point are not known. The CDR3 region has the DNA TGTGCCAGTAGTACGGCTAGCGGGGATTACACCGGGGAGCTGTTTTTT. Translating gives CASSTASGDYTGELFF. Variable domain in full (rest from reference TRBV19 and TRBJ2-2): DGGITQSPKYLFRKEGQNVTLSCEQNLNHDAMYWYRQDPGQGLRLIYYSQIVNDFQKGDIAEGYSVSREKKESFPLTVTSAQKNPTAFYLCASSTASGDYTGELFFGEGSRLTVL.